This TCR beta chain came from a study of T cells in Graves' hyperthyroidism and ophthalmopathy. Graves' hyperthyroidism was deemed stable given no ophthalmopathy progression within 18 months. The diagnoses drew upon clinical symptoms, serum thyroxine and TRAb, thyroid ultrasound and orbital computed tomography. RNA transcripts yielded amplified TCR beta CDR3 regions. HTBI primers drove first-round RT-PCR of the TCR CDR3. TCRdb itself ran the multiplex PCR reads through MiXCR, one entry per CDR3 protein. This table holds a few hundred thousand distinct CDR3 sequences, around 16% found once. The CDR3 is 16 residues long. V lost 9 bases to trimming and J lost 4 bases; unmatched junction nucleotides: 12. From germline, CDR1 is KGHDR and CDR2 SFDVKD. This clonotype was seen ten or more times.

The sequenced sample consisted of blood. This sequence was found in a woman between 25 and 40 years old with Graves' hyperthyroidism. The chain couples TRBV24-1 to TRBJ2-1, with 9 bases fitting TRBD2. The CDR3 bases are TGTGCCACCGGCAGTTCGGCGGGAGGGCCGTACAATGAGCAGTTCTTC. Its protein product is CATGSSAGGPYNEQFF.